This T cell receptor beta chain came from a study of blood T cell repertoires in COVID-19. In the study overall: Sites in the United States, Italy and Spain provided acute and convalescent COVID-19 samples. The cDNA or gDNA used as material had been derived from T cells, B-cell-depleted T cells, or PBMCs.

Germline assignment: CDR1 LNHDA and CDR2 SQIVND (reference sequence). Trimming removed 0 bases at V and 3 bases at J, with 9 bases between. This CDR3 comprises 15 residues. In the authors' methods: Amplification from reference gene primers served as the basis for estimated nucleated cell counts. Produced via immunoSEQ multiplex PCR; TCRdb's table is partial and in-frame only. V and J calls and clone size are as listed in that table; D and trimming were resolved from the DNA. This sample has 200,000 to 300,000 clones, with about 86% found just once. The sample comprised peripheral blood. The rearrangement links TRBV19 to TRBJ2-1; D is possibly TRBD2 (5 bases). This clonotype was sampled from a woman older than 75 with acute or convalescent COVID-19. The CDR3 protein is CASSIDRGVYNEQFF. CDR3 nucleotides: TGTGCCAGTAGTATAGATCGGGGAGTCTACAATGAGCAGTTCTTC.